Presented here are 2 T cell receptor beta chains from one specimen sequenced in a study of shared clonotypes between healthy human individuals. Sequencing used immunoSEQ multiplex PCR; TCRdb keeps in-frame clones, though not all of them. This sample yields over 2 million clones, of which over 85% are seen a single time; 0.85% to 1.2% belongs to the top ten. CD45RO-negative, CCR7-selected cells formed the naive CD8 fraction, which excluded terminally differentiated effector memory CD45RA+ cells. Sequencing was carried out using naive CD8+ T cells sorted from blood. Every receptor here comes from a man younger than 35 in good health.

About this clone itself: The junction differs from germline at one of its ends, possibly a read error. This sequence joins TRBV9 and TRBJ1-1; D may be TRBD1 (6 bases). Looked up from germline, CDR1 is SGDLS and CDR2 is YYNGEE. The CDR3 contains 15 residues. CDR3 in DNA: TGTGCCAGCAGCGTAGGTACAGGGCTGAACCCTGAAGCTTTCTTT. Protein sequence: CASSVGTGLNPEAFF.

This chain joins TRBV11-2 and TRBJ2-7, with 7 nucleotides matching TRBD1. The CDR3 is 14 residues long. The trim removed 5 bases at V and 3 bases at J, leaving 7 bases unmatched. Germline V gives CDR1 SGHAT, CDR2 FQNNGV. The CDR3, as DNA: TGTGCCAGCAGCATATCGGGACAGAGCTACGAGCAGTACTTC. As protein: CASSISGQSYEQYF.